These 8 T cell receptor beta chains share one sample of origin, sequenced in a study of CD8 T cells in ankylosing spondylitis. TCRdb analysed the 5' RACE reads with MiXCR anew, one entry per CDR3 protein. Of 200,000 to 250,000 distinct CDR3 sequences listed, around a quarter are singletons. The material sequenced was blood, either unsorted or a sorted T cell fraction (not recorded which). All receptors come from a male donor with ankylosing spondylitis or in good health (not recorded which).

This clonotype has ten or more counts. The rearrangement links TRBV18 to TRBJ1-2; tentative D call: TRBD1 (6 bases). The CDR3 consists of 15 residues. Trimming cost V 5 bases and J 0 bases, with 13 bases left between them. CDR1 and CDR2 from the germline V gene are KGHSH and LQKENI. Here the CDR3 DNA reads TGTGCCAGCTCAGGACAGACCGAAGCTAACTATGGCTACACCTTC. As protein: CASSGQTEANYGYTF.

There are a few counts of this clonotype. The chain has TRBV12-3 or TRBV12-4 and TRBJ2-3, with 8 positions matching TRBD1. The ends lost 6 bases at V and 3 bases at J; junction bases unmatched: 2. The CDR3 totals 13 residues. CDR3 region: CASRRQGTDTQYF. CDR3 nucleotides: TGTGCCAGCAGGAGACAGGGGACAGATACGCAGTATTTT.

Ten or more counts support this clonotype. The V call is TRBV5-1, the J call TRBJ2-7; 12 bases are a match to TRBD1. CDR3 length: 17 residues. Per germline, CDR1 SGHRS and CDR2 YFSETQ. With V trimmed by 0 bases and J by 7 bases, 11 bases remained unmatched. The CDR3 sequence: CASSLEIPGQGAGEQYF. DNA of the CDR3: TGCGCCAGCAGCTTGGAAATACCGGGACAGGGGGCGGGAGAGCAGTACTTC.

This clonotype was seen ten or more times. This rearrangement joins TRBV10-3 to TRBJ2-1; D is uncertain. Germline V gives CDR1 ENHRY, CDR2 SYGVKD. This CDR3 comprises 17 residues. Trimming cost V 4 bases and J 4 bases, with 20 bases left between them. CDR3 in amino acids: CAISAQRGPDPYNEQFF. The CDR3 bases are TGTGCCATCAGTGCCCAGCGAGGTCCAGACCCGTACAATGAGCAGTTCTTC.

In its sample, this clonotype was seen many times. The chain carries TRBV20-1 and TRBJ2-6; D remains unclear. V gave up 6 bases and J gave up 0 bases, with 6 bases separating them. The CDR3 loop spans 13 amino acids. Germline lookup yields CDR1 DFQATT and CDR2 SNEGSKA (reference sequence). The CDR3 DNA is TGCAGTGCGTCCGTCTCTGGGGCCAACGTCCTGACTTTC. Amino acid sequence: CSASVSGANVLTF.

This rearrangement joins TRBV28 to TRBJ1-4, with a possible D match to TRBD1 (6 bases). The CDR3 length is 18 residues. Germline values: CDR1 MDHEN, CDR2 SYDVKM. V was pared by 4 bases and J by 6 bases, with 24 bases between. The chain's CDR3 is CASSSLIQGSIGDEKLFF. As DNA, the CDR3 is TGTGCCAGCAGTTCCCTCATACAGGGCTCAATTGGTGATGAAAAACTGTTTTTT.

The chain carries TRBV20-1 and TRBJ2-7; D gene uncertain. Per the germline V gene, CDR1 is DFQATT and CDR2 is SNEGSKA (reference sequence). There are 14 residues in the CDR3. V lost 0 bases to trimming and J lost 5 bases, with 14 bases between them. In DNA, the CDR3 is TGCAGTGCTAGAGATGGCAAGGGTAGCAACGAGCAGTACTTC. Translated, it gives CSARDGKGSNEQYF.

In its sample, this clonotype was seen many times. This chain uses TRBV15 with TRBJ2-3; 8 nucleotides agree with TRBD1. The CDR3 has 15 residues. V trimming: 8 bases; J trimming: 2 bases; junction bases outside the gene matches: 9. Germline V gene data show CDR1 as LNHNV and CDR2 as YYDKDF (reference sequence). This CDR3 reads CATAPQGQATDTQYF. DNA for the CDR3: TGTGCCACCGCTCCGCAGGGACAGGCCACAGATACGCAGTATTTT.